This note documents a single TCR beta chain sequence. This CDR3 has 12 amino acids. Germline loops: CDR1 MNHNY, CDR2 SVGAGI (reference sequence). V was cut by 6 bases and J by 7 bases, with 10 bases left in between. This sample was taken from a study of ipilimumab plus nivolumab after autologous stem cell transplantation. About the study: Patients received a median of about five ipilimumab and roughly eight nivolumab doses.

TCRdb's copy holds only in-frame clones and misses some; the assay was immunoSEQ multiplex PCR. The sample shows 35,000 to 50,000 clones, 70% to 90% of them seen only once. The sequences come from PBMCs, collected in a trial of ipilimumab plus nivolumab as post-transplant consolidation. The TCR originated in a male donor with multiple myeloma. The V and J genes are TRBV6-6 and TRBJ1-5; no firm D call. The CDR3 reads CASSEGYQPQHF. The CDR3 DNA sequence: TGTGCCAGCAGCGAGGGTTACCAGCCCCAGCATTTT.